These 9 T cell receptor beta chains came from one sample sequenced in a study of blood T cells in healthy people across ages. A second PCR, run for 7 to 11 cycles, used a sample-barcoded 5' primer plus a J-beta primer mix. Via MiXCR, TCRdb re-called the 5' RACE reads, giving one row per CDR3 protein. The table includes more than 1 million distinct CDR3 sequences, roughly 45% detected once. The sequenced sample was blood. All receptors come from a woman in her fifties or sixties in good health.

This clonotype was detected a few times. V gene TRBV15 combines with J gene TRBJ2-3; D gene unclear. Germline lookup yields CDR1 LNHNV and CDR2 YYDKDF (reference sequence). CDR3 size: 13 residues. Deletions cut 0 bases from V and 11 bases from J, with 12 bases between. The CDR3 reads CATSRDLGSEQYF. CDR3 sequence (DNA): TGTGCCACCAGCAGAGATCTTGGTTCTGAGCAGTATTTT.

In this sample, this clonotype turned up a few times. Here the CDR3 reads CASRRGGAKNIQYF. The CDR3 DNA is TGTGCCAGCAGGAGGGGGGGAGCCAAAAACATTCAGTACTTC. V and J are TRBV27 and TRBJ2-4; TRBD2 is a possible D gene (7 bases). CDR1 and CDR2 from the germline V gene are MNHEY and SMNVEV (reference sequence). V lost 6 bases to trimming and J lost 0 bases, with 9 bases between them. CDR3 length equals 14 residues.

This clonotype was detected only a few times. The J gene is TRBJ2-4, the V gene TRBV19; 9 bases match TRBD2. Judging by the DNA end, TRBJ2-7 fits better; the J call may be wrong. The CDR3 loop spans 14 amino acids. The V gene's germline CDR1 is LNHDA and CDR2 SQIVND (reference sequence). CDR3 in amino acids: CASSLGVAGDEQYF. CDR3 bases: TGTGCCAGTAGTCTTGGGGTAGCGGGAGACGAGCAGTACTTC.

This clonotype has only a few counts. The gene calls are TRBV20-1 and TRBJ2-5; no definite D call. Trimming pared 2 bases from V and 3 bases from J, leaving 10 bases between. CDR3 length: 13 amino acids. The V gene's germline CDR1 is DFQATT and CDR2 SNEGSKA (reference sequence). CDR3: CSARHLVKETQYF. In DNA form, the CDR3 reads TGCAGTGCTAGACACCTCGTAAAAGAGACCCAGTACTTC.

This clonotype was recorded a few times. The chain links TRBV29-1 to TRBJ1-4; the D gene is possibly TRBD1 (6 bases). CDR3 length equals 14 residues. Germline CDR1 is SQVTM and CDR2 is ANQGSEA. Trimming removed 6 bases from V and 6 bases from J, with 17 bases in between. DNA for the CDR3: TGCAGCGTCAAAAGGTCAGGGGCCGATGAAAAACTGTTTTTT. It is translated as CSVKRSGADEKLFF.

A few counts support this clonotype. The V gene is TRBV28, the J gene TRBJ2-1, with D perhaps TRBD2 (6 bases). CDR3 size: 16 residues. The V end was cut by 3 bases, the J end by 2 bases, with 14 bases between. Germline V lookup: CDR1 MDHEN, CDR2 SYDVKM. The CDR3 coding sequence is TGTGCCAGCAGTTTGGCGTGGGGGACTGCCTACAATGAGCAGTTCTTC. Its protein product is CASSLAWGTAYNEQFF.

There are many counts of this clonotype. V is TRBV11-2 and J is TRBJ2-1, with 12 bases fitting TRBD2. CDR1 is SGHAT and CDR2 is FQNNGV in the germline V gene. Trimming at V came to 6 bases and at J to 1 base, leaving 1 base not matched to a gene. The CDR3 is 15 residues long. The chain's CDR3 is CASRGLAGSYNEQFF. CDR3 bases: TGTGCCAGCAGGGGACTAGCGGGTTCCTACAATGAGCAGTTCTTC.

There are many counts of this clonotype. The V gene is TRBV29-1, the J gene TRBJ2-7; the match to TRBD2 covers 10 bases. This CDR3 has 14 residues. Germline lookup yields CDR1 SQVTM and CDR2 ANQGSEA. After removal of 1 base from V and 3 bases from J, the junction contained 3 bases not matched to a gene. The CDR3 DNA reads TGCAGCGTTGAAGCTTCTAGCGGGAGCTACGAGCAGTACTTC. It encodes CSVEASSGSYEQYF.

About this clonotype itself: The junction differs from germline at one of its ends, possibly a read error. The chain uses TRBV6-6 and TRBJ1-5, with 7 bases that match TRBD1. Per the germline V gene, CDR1 is MNHNY and CDR2 is SVGAGI (reference sequence). The CDR3 consists of 14 residues. The CDR3 here is CTSSARQGGQPQHF. In DNA form, the CDR3 reads TGTACCAGCAGTGCCCGACAGGGCGGTCAGCCCCAGCATTTT.